Below, 4 T cell receptor beta chains from the same sample are listed, as sequenced in a study of OX40 agonist ivuxolimab in advanced cancers. Assay used: immunoSEQ multiplex PCR; TCRdb lists only in-frame clones, some missing. The sample lists approximately 25,000 clones, about 86% occurring once. The source was CD4+ or CD8+ T cells sorted from blood, collected in a trial of the OX40 agonist ivuxolimab. The receptors shown here come from an adult with an advanced solid tumor such as melanoma, head and neck, liver or kidney cancer.

The V and J genes are TRBV5-1 and TRBJ2-7, with D possibly being TRBD1 (5 bases). Germline V gene data show CDR1 as SGHRS and CDR2 as YFSETQ. The CDR3 has 13 residues. The V gene lost 4 bases and the J gene lost 3 bases, with 11 bases spanning the gap. DNA for the CDR3: TGCGCCAGCAGCACTGGACACTACTACGAGCAGTACTTC. Translating gives CASSTGHYYEQYF.

The CDR3 region is CASSLGSLGEQYF. The CDR3, as DNA: TGTGCCAGCAGTTTGGGCTCCCTAGGGGAGCAGTACTTC. The chain is built from TRBV27 and TRBJ2-7; no reliable D call. V lost 3 bases, J lost 7 bases, and 13 bases lay in between. CDR1 MNHEY and CDR2 SMNVEV come from the germline V gene (reference sequence). The CDR3 extends over 13 amino acids.

The CDR3 spells CASSYGGHEQYF. In DNA, the CDR3 is TGTGCCAGCAGTTACGGGGGCCACGAGCAGTACTTC. V gene TRBV6-6 combines with J gene TRBJ2-7; perhaps TRBD1 as D (6 bases). The CDR3 sequence is 12 residues long. CDR1 MNHNY and CDR2 SVGAGI come from the germline V gene (reference sequence). V was cut by 2 bases and J by 5 bases, with 7 bases left in between.

This clone was observed a few times. The chain links TRBV7-9 to TRBJ1-2, with a possible D match to TRBD1 (5 bases). The CDR3 runs to 15 residues. CDR1 and CDR2 from the germline V gene are SEHNR and FQNEAQ (reference sequence). The V gene lost 7 bases and the J gene lost 3 bases, with 18 bases spanning the gap. The CDR3 loop is CASTEGKVLDYGYTF. The DNA for the CDR3 is TGTGCCAGCACTGAGGGGAAGGTACTCGACTATGGCTACACCTTC.